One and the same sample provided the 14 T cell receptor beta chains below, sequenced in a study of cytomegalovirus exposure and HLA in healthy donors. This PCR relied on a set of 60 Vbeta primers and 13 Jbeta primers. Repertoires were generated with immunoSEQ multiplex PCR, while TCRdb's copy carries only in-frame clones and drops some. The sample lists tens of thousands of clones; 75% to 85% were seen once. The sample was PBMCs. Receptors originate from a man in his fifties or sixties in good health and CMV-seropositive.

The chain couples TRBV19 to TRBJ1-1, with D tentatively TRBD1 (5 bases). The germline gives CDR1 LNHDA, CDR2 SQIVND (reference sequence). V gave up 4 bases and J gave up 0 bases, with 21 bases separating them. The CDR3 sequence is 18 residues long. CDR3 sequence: CASSTGVGSYAMNTEAFF. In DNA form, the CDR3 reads TGTGCCAGTAGTACGGGGGTTGGGTCCTACGCCATGAACACTGAAGCTTTCTTT.

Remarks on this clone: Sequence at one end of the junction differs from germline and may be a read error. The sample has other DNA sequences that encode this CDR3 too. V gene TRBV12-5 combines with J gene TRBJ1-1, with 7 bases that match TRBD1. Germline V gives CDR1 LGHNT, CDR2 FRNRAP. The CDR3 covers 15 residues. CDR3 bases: TGTGCTAGTGGTTCGGAGAGGGGGCGGATTGATGAAGATTTCTTT. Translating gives CASGSERGRIDEDFF.

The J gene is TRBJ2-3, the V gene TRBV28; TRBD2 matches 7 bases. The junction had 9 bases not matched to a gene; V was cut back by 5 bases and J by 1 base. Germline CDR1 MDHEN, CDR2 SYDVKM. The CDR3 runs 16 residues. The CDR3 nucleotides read TGTGCCAGCAGTCCCTCTAGCGGACGGGGCACAGATACGCAGTATTTT. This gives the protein CASSPSSGRGTDTQYF.

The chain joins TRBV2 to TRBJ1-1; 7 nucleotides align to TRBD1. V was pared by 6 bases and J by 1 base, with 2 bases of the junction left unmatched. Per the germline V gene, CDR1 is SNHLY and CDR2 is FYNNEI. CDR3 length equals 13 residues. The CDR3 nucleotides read TGTGCCAGCAGCGACAGGGAGAACACTGAAGCTTTCTTT. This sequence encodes CASSDRENTEAFF.

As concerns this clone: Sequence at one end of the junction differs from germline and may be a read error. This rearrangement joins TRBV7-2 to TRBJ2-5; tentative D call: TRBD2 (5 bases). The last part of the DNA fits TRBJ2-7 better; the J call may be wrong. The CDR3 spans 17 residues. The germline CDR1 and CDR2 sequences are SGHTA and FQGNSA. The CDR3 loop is CVSSARTSGYSSYEQYF. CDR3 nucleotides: TGTGTCAGCAGCGCCAGGACTTCTGGTTACAGCTCCTACGAGCAGTACTTC.

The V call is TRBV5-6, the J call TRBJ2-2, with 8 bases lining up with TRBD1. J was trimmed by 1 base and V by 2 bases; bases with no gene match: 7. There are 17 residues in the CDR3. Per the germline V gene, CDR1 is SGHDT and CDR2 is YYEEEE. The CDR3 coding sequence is TGTGCCAGCAGCTTACGTAGGACAGGGCGGAACACCGGGGAGCTGTTTTTT. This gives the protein CASSLRRTGRNTGELFF. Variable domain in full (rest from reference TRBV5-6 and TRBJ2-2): DAGVTQSPTHLIKTRGQQVTLRCSPKSGHDTVSWYQQALGQGPQFIFQYYEEEERQRGNFPDRFSGHQFPNYSSELNVNALLLGDSALYLCASSLRRTGRNTGELFFGEGSRLTVL.

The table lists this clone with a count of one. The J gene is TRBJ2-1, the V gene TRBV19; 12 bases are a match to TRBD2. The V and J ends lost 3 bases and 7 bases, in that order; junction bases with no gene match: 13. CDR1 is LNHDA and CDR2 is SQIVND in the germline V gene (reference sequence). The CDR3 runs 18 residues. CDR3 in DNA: TGTGCCAGTAGTATTCTTGCAATGACTAGCGGGGGTATTAATGAGCAGTTCTTC. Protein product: CASSILAMTSGGINEQFF. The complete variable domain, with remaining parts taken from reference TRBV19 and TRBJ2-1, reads DGGITQSPKYLFRKEGQNVTLSCEQNLNHDAMYWYRQDPGQGLRLIYYSQIVNDFQKGDIAEGYSVSREKKESFPLTVTSAQKNPTAFYLCASSILAMTSGGINEQFFGPGTRLTVL.

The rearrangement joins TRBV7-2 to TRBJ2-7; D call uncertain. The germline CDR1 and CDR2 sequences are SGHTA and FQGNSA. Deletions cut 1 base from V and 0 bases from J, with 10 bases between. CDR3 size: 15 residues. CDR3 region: CASSLVISASYEQYF. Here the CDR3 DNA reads TGTGCCAGCAGCTTAGTTATCAGCGCCTCCTACGAGCAGTACTTC.

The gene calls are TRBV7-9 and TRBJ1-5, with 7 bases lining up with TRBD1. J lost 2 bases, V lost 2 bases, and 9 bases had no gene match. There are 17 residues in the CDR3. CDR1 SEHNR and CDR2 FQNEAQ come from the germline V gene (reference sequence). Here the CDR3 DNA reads TGTGCCAGCAGCTTATTCGCGACAGGGACCCGCAATCAGCCCCAGCATTTT. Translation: CASSLFATGTRNQPQHF.

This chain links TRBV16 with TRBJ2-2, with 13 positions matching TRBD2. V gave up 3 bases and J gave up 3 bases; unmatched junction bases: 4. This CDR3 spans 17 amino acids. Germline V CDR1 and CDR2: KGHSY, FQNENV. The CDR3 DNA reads TGTGCCAGCAGCCATCCGGGACTAGCGGGATACACCGGGGAGCTGTTTTTT. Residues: CASSHPGLAGYTGELFF. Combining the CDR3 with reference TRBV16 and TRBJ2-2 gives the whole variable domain GEEVAQTPKHLVRGEGQKAKLYCAPIKGHSYVFWYQQVLKNEFKFLISFQNENVFDETGMPKERFSAKCLPNSPCSLEIQATKLEDSAVYFCASSHPGLAGYTGELFFGEGSRLTVL.

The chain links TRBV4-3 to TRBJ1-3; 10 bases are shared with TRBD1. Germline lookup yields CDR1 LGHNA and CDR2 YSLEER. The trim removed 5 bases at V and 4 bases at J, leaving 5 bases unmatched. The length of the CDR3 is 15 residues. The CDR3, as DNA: TGCGCCAGCAGCAAGGGACAGGGGCCCGGAAACACCATATATTTT. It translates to CASSKGQGPGNTIYF.

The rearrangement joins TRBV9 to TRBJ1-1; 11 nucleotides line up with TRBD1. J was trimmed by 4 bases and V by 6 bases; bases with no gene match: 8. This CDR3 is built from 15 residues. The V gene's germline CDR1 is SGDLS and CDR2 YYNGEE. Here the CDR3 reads CASTQSGTGGTEAFF. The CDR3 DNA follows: TGTGCCAGCACCCAGTCCGGGACAGGGGGCACTGAAGCTTTCTTT.

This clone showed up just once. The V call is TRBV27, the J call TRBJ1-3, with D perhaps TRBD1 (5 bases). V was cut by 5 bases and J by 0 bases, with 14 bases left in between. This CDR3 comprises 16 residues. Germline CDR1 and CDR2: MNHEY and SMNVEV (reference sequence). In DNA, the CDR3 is TGTGCCAGCAGTCCATTGACAGTCAACTCTGGAAACACCATATATTTT. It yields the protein CASSPLTVNSGNTIYF.

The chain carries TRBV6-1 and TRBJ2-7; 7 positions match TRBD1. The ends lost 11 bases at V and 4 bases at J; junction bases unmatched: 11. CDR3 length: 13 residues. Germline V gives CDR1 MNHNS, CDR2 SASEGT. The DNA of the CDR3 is TGTGCCGGGACAGTCGGCCCCATGTACGAGCAGTACTTC. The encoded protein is CAGTVGPMYEQYF.